This T cell receptor (beta chain) was captured in a study of cytomegalovirus exposure and HLA in healthy donors. Study outcomes and limitations: Over 15,000 TCR beta sequences were associated with HLA alleles at 0.05 false discovery rate in a later analysis. It was assumed in the presence/absence analyses that sequencing depth was roughly uniform across donors. CMV antigen specificity of three CMV-associated chains was confirmed in vitro. Researchers had no immune exposure information except CMV serostatus available.

The CDR3 runs to 14 residues. In germline, CDR1 is SSHAT, CDR2 FNYEAQ (reference sequence). It was with 60 Vbeta and 13 Jbeta primers that the PCR ran. Using immunoSEQ multiplex PCR, the repertoire was profiled, and TCRdb retains in-frame clones only, with some absent. The profile shows 100,000 to 150,000 clones, approximately 71% of them singletons. Note on this clone: Antigen unknown. One end of the junction does not line up with germline, which may come from a read error.

The sequencing sample was made of PBMCs. The rearrangement joins TRBV7-7 to TRBJ2-3; no definite D call. This receptor was obtained from a woman aged 55-70 years in good health and CMV-seronegative. The CDR3 DNA reads as TGTGCTAGCAGCTTATCGTCCCGCACAGATACGCAGTATTTT. Encoded protein: CASSLSSRTDTQYF.